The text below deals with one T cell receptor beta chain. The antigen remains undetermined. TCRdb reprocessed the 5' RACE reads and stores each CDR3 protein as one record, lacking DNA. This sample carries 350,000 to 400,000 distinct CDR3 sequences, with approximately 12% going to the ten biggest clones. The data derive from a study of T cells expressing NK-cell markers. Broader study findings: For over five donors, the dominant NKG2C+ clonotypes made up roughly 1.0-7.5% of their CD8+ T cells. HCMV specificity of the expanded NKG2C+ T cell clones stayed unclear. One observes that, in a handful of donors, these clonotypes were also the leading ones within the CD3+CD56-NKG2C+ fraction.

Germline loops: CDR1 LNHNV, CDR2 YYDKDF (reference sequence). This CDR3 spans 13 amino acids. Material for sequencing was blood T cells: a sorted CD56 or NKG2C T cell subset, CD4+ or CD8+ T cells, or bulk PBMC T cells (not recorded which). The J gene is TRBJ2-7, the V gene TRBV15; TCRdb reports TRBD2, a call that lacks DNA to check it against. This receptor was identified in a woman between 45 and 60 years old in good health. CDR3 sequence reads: CATSEAGIYEQYF.